Sequencing of this T cell receptor (beta chain) was carried out in a study of cytomegalovirus exposure and HLA in healthy donors. This clone has more than one count but fewer than ten. Antigen specificity is unknown. PCR used 60 Vbeta primers and 13 Jbeta primers. Method: immunoSEQ multiplex PCR; TCRdb's copy keeps in-frame clones and lacks some. Of more than 150,000 clones in the sample, 80% were seen once. The study's findings and limits: About 87% or about 30% of the time was how often most TCR beta V segments were productive, according to an earlier analysis. A few CMV-associated chains proved CMV antigen-specific in vitro. Several top significant clusters appeared, in a later analysis, to be linked to common viral pathogens.

Trimming stripped 0 bases from V and 4 bases from J, with 22 bases between. Germline V CDR1 and CDR2: SGHDT, YYEEEE. The CDR3 is 18 amino acids. This chain joins TRBV5-6 and TRBJ1-1, with a possible D match to TRBD1 (6 bases). The TCR comes from a woman younger than 45 in good health and CMV-seronegative. The sequencing sample was made of PBMCs. The CDR3 DNA follows: TGTGCCAGCAGCTTGGTAGTGTCGGTTGGGGGCGCGGGCACTGAAGCTTTCTTT. Translating it yields CASSLVVSVGGAGTEAFF.